A selection of T cell receptor beta chains follows, all from one sample in a study of T-cell memory formation after mild COVID-19. One entry per CDR3 protein results from TCRdb running MiXCR on the 5' RACE reads. The table includes around 450,000 distinct CDR3 sequences, approximately 24% detected once. The sample comprised PBMCs or a T cell subset sorted from them (not recorded which). These receptors all come from an adult woman who had mild COVID-19 (a few samples of this study predate the infection). Cell type and time point are not known. CDR3s include the opening cysteine and the closing phenylalanine or tryptophan. D genes are given only for firm matches. The listing skips clone size in some rows; elsewhere it reads once, few, many or a size class.

TRBD2	TRBV11-2	TRBJ2-3	.	TGTGCCAGCAGCCCGACACTAGCGGGAGGGCCCGCAGATACGCAGTATTTT	CASSPTLAGGPADTQYF
TRBD1	TRBV29-1	TRBJ2-7	.	TGCAGCGTTGAAGACTGGGGGAAAACAGGGGACCCCTACGAGCAGTACTTC	CSVEDWGKTGDPYEQYF
.	TRBV19	TRBJ1-1	.	TGTGCCAGCCACCGTCAGGGCACTGAAGCTTTCTTT	CASHRQGTEAFF
.	TRBV18	TRBJ1-4	.	TGTGCCAGCTCACCAGGGGTTAATGAAAAACTGTTTTTT	CASSPGVNEKLFF
.	TRBV30	TRBJ2-7	few	TGTGCCTGGAGTGCAGAGAGCTACGAGCAGTACTTC	CAWSAESYEQYF
.	TRBV18	TRBJ2-7	few	TGTGCCAGCTCACCACTCGGGGGCGGAACTAGTGAGCAGTACTTC	CASSPLGGGTSEQYF
TRBD1	TRBV7-8	TRBJ2-3	.	TGTGCCAGCAGCTGGCAGGGGGTGTCGACAGATACGCAGTATTTT	CASSWQGVSTDTQYF
.	TRBV9	TRBJ2-1	.	TGTGCCAGCAGCGGGACGGATGAAGCAACAAGCTACAATGAGCAGTTCTTC	CASSGTDEATSYNEQFF
TRBD1	TRBV5-6	TRBJ1-6	.	TGTGCCAGCAGCTCACTACAGGGGAGTTCACCCCTCCACTTT	CASSSLQGSSPLHF
TRBD1	TRBV18	TRBJ1-1	many	TGTGCCAGCTCACCGAAAGGGCAGGGGGGAACTGAAGCTTTCTTT	CASSPKGQGGTEAFF
.	TRBV15	TRBJ2-2	.	TGTGGGCTCAACTCCCTGTCCGGGGAGCTGTTTTTT	CGLNSLSGELFF
.	TRBV4-2	TRBJ2-5	few	TGTGCCAGCAGCCAAGATGTGGGGGCAGGATCCCAGTACTTC	CASSQDVGAGSQYF
.	TRBV5-1	TRBJ1-4	.	TGCGCCAGCAGTCAAGATCGTGAAAAACTGTTTTTT	CASSQDREKLFF
.	TRBV29-1	TRBJ1-2	few	TGCAGCGTTGCGCAGCAGGAACTTGGGGCTAGTGGCTACACCTTC	CSVAQQELGASGYTF
.	TRBV4-1	TRBJ2-2	few	TGCGCCAGCAGCCAAGAATATGGGAGATCCACCGGGGAGCTGTTTTTT	CASSQEYGRSTGELFF
.	TRBV10-3	TRBJ1-5	.	TGTGCCATCAAGAGGGCAGGGGGCAATCAGCCCCAGCATTTT	CAIKRAGGNQPQHF
.	TRBV6-2/TRBV6-3	TRBJ2-2	once	TGTGCCAGCAGTTTCGGGGGAGACGACACCGGGGAGCTGTTTTTT	CASSFGGDDTGELFF
.	TRBV7-8	TRBJ2-1	many	TGTGCCAGCGGGCGGCGGATGAACAATGAGCAGTTCTTC	CASGRRMNNEQFF
TRBD1	TRBV6-2/TRBV6-3	TRBJ2-5	.	TGTGCCAGCAGCCCATACCGGGACAGAGCACAAGAGACCCAGTACTTC	CASSPYRDRAQETQYF
.	TRBV30	TRBJ2-7	few	TGTGCCTGGAGTATTTCTGGGATGAACGAGCAGTACTTC	CAWSISGMNEQYF
.	TRBV5-1	TRBJ1-1	.	TGCGCCAGCAGCTTGCCATACGAGACTGAAGCTTTCTTT	CASSLPYETEAFF
TRBD1	TRBV7-9	TRBJ1-2	few	TGTGCCAGCTCATCGACAGGGGGAGTTGGCTACACCTTC	CASSSTGGVGYTF
.	TRBV30	TRBJ2-7	once	TGTGCCTGGAGCAGGGGAAAGTCCTACGAGCAGTACTTC	CAWSRGKSYEQYF
.	TRBV20-1	TRBJ2-1	few	TGCAGTGCTAGACAGGGGTATGAGCAGTTCTTC	CSARQGYEQFF
TRBD2	TRBV12-3/TRBV12-4	TRBJ2-3	few	TGTGCCAGCAGTAATGCCGGGACTAGCGGCACAGATACGCAGTATTTT	CASSNAGTSGTDTQYF
TRBD2	TRBV29-1	TRBJ2-3	.	TGCAGCGTCAACCCGCGACTAGCGGGCTTAGTTTTAGCGCAGTATTTT	CSVNPRLAGLVLAQYF
.	TRBV16	TRBJ2-3	.	TGTGCCAGCACCGGGACGAACGCCCGGGGAGATACGCAGTATTTT	CASTGTNARGDTQYF
.	TRBV24-1	TRBJ2-7	few	TGTGCCACCAGTGATCCCGGGACAAGCTCCTACGAGCAGTACTTC	CATSDPGTSSYEQYF
TRBD1	TRBV13	TRBJ1-2	.	TGTGCCAGCAGCTTAGAGGACAGGTTGGATGGCTACACCTTC	CASSLEDRLDGYTF
TRBD2	TRBV7-8	TRBJ2-1	.	TGTGCCAGCAGCTCTACTAGCGGGAGGGGCAAGGAGCAGTTCTTC	CASSSTSGRGKEQFF
.	TRBV12-3/TRBV12-4	TRBJ1-5	few	TGTGCCAGCAGTGCACTAAATCAGCCCCAGCATTTT	CASSALNQPQHF
.	TRBV28	TRBJ1-5	.	TGTGCCAGCAGTTATCGTCAGCCCCAGCATTTT	CASSYRQPQHF
TRBD2	TRBV2	TRBJ2-2	.	TGTGCCAGCAGTGTTCTCAGCGGGGGGGCCACCGGGGAGCTGTTTTTT	CASSVLSGGATGELFF
.	TRBV7-6	TRBJ1-1	.	TGCGCCAGCAGCTTAGGACACCTGAACACTGAAGCTTTCTTT	CASSLGHLNTEAFF
TRBD1	TRBV12-3/TRBV12-4	TRBJ1-2	.	TGTGCCAGCAGTTTAACAGGGGGTAGCTACACCTTC	CASSLTGGSYTF
.	TRBV24-1	TRBJ2-2	few	TGTGCCACCAGTGACTTGGACCGGGACAAGAACACCGGGGAGCTGTTTTTT	CATSDLDRDKNTGELFF
TRBD1	TRBV5-6	TRBJ2-1	few	TGTGCCAGCAGCTTTAAGGGGGCCATTTACAATGAGCAGTTCTTC	CASSFKGAIYNEQFF
TRBD2	TRBV20-1	TRBJ2-1	many	TGCAGTGCTCACACCGGGACTAGCGGGAGGATGTCCTACAATGAGCAGTTCTTC	CSAHTGTSGRMSYNEQFF
.	TRBV5-1	TRBJ2-1	few	TGCGCCAGCAGCTTGGGGCAGGGACAAAACTACAATGAGCAGTTCTTC	CASSLGQGQNYNEQFF
TRBD2	TRBV11-2	TRBJ2-1	few	TGTGCCAGCAGCTTAGAGACTAGCGGAGGGGCCTACTTC	CASSLETSGGAYF